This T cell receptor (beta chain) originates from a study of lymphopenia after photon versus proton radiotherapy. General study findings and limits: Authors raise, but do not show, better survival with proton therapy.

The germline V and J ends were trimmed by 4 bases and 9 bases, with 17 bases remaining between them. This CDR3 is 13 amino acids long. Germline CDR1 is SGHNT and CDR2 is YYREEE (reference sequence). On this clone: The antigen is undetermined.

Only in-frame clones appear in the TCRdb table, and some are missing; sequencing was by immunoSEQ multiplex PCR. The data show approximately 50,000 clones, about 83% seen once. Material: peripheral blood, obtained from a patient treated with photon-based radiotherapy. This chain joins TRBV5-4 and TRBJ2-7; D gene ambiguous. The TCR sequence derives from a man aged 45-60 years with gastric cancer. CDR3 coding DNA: TGTGCCAGCAGCCCTCCTGGTAGCTACAGGCAGTACTTC. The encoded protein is CASSPPGSYRQYF.